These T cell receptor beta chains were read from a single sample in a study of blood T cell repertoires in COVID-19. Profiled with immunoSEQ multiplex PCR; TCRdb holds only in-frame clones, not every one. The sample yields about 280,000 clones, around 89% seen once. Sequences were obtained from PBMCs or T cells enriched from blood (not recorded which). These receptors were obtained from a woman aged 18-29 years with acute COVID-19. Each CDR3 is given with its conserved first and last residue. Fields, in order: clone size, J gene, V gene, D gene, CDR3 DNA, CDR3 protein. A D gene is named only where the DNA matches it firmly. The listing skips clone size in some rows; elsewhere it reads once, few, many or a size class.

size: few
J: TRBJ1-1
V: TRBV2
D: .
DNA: TGTGCCAGCAGAGAGGAAACGGCGAACACTGAAGCTTTCTTT
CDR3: CASREETANTEAFF

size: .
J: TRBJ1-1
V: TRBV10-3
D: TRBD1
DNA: TGTGCCACCACAGGGGACTCCACTGAAGCTTTCTTT
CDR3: CATTGDSTEAFF

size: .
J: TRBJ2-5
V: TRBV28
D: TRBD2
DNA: TGTGCCAGCAGTTTGAGCAGCGGGCCCGCCAGCGGGACTCCTCGGGACCAGTACTTC
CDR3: CASSLSSGPASGTPRDQYF

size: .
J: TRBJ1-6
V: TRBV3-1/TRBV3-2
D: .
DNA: TGTGCCAGCAGCCAAGCGGCCCGGGATAATTCACCCCTCCACTTT
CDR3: CASSQAARDNSPLHF

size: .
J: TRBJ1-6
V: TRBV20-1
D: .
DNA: TGCAGTGCTAGTGAGGCAGGGGCTTTCAGTTCACCCCTCCACTTT
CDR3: CSASEAGAFSSPLHF

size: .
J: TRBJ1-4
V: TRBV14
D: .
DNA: TGTGCCAGCAGCCAAGATCCCCCTCGCATGGGGGCTGTGGAAAAACTGTTTTTT
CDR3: CASSQDPPRMGAVEKLFF

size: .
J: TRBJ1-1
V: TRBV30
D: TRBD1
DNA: TGTGCCTGGAGCAGCCCCGGGACAGGGGGCTACACTGAAGCTTTCTTT
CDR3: CAWSSPGTGGYTEAFF

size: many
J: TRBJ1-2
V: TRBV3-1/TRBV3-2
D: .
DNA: TGTGCCAGCAGCCAAGGAAAAGGAGGATTCTATGGCTACACCTTC
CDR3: CASSQGKGGFYGYTF

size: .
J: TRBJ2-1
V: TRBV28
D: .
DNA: TGTGCCAGCCACAGGCGCAATGAGCAGTTCTTC
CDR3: CASHRRNEQFF

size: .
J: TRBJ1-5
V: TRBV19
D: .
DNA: TGTGCCAGTAGTATAGAGAGTGGAGGGCTCGGTCAGCCCCAGCATTTT
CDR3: CASSIESGGLGQPQHF

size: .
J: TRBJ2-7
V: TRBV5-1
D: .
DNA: TGCGCCAGCAGCTTGGACGCGGGAAGGGAGCAGTACTTC
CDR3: CASSLDAGREQYF

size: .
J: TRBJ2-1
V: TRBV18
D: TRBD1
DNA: TGTGCCAGCTCACCGGAGCTAACAGGGGACAATGAGCAGTTCTTC
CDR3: CASSPELTGDNEQFF

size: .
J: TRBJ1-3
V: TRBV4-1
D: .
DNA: TGCGCCAGCAGCCCGGCGGGCCGGAGCTCTGGAAACACCATATATTTT
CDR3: CASSPAGRSSGNTIYF

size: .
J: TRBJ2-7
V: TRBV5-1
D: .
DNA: TGCGCCAGCAGCTTGGCCAGGACTCACTCCTACGAGCAGTACTTC
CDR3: CASSLARTHSYEQYF

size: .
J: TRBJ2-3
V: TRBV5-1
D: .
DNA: TGCGCCAGCAGCTTGATCTCAGGGTCCGATACGCAGTATTTT
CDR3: CASSLISGSDTQYF

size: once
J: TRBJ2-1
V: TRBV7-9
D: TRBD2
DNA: TGTGCCAGCAGCTCGCTAGCGGGGCCCTACAATGAGCAGTTCTTC
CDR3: CASSSLAGPYNEQFF

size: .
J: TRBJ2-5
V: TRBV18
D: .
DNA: TGTGCCAGCTCACCAGGACAGTTGTACCAAGAGACCCAGTACTTC
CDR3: CASSPGQLYQETQYF

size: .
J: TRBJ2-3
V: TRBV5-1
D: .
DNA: TGCGCCAGCAATGGAGGGGGCACAGATACGCAGTATTTT
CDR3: CASNGGGTDTQYF

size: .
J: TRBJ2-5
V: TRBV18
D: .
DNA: TGTGCCAGCTCACCACGTCAACAAAAGACTAGGAGTCGAGGTGTGGAGACCCAGTACTTC
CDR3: CASSPRQQKTRSRGVETQYF

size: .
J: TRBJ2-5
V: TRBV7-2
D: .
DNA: TGTGCCAGCAGCCTGTTCCGGTTAGAGACCCAGTACTTC
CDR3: CASSLFRLETQYF

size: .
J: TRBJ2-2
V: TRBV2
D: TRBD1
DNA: TGTGCCAGTACAAGACAGGGGGGGAACACCGGGGAGCTGTTTTTT
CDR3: CASTRQGGNTGELFF

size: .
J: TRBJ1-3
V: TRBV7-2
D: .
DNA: TGTGCCAGCAGCTTGGGGGCGAGAAACACCATATATTTT
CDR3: CASSLGARNTIYF

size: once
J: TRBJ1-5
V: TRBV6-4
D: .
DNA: TGTGCCAGCGGGGCAGGGGTGGTTAGTCAGCCCCAGCATTTT
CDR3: CASGAGVVSQPQHF

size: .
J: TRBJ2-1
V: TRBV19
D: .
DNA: TGTGCCAGTAGTATAGACCTTGAGAATGAGCAGTTCTTC
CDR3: CASSIDLENEQFF

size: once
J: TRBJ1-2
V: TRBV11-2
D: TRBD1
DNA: TGTGCCAGCAGCTTACGACAGGGAATCTATGGCTACACCTTC
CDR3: CASSLRQGIYGYTF

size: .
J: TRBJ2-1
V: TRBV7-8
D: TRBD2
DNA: TGTGCCAGCAGCTTAATGCGGGGGTACAATGAGCAGTTCTTC
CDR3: CASSLMRGYNEQFF

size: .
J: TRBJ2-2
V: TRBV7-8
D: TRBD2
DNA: TGTGCCAGCAGCTTATTTGTCGGGGCTAGCGGGAAGAACACCGGGGAGCTGTTTTTT
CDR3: CASSLFVGASGKNTGELFF

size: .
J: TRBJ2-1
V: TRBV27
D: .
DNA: TGTGCCAGCAGCCTGATCCAGGGTAGGGACAATGAGCAGTTCTTC
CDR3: CASSLIQGRDNEQFF

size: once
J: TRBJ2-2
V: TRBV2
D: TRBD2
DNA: TGTGCCAGCAGTGAATTGCGGGAGGGCCCCGGGGAGCTGTTTTTT
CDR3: CASSELREGPGELFF

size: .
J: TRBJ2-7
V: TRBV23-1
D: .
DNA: TGCGCCAGCAGTCAATTAAACAGGGGGACTACCTACGAGCAGTACTTC
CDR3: CASSQLNRGTTYEQYF

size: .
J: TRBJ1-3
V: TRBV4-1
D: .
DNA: TGCGCCAGCAGCCAAGGGACATCCGGAAACACCATATATTTT
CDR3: CASSQGTSGNTIYF

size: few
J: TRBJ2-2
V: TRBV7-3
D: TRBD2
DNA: TGTGCCACCCGACTAGCGGGAACCGGGGAGCTGTTTTTT
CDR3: CATRLAGTGELFF

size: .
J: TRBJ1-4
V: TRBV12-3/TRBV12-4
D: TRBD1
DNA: TGTGCCAGCAGCGGACAGGCTAATGAAAAACTGTTTTTT
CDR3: CASSGQANEKLFF

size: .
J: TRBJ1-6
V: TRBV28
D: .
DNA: TGTGCCAGCAGTCGACCAGGGGATTCACCCCTCCACTTT
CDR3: CASSRPGDSPLHF

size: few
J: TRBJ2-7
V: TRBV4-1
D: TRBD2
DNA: TGCGCCAGCAGCCAACTCAGCGGGAGGGTTTACGAGCAGTACTTC
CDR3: CASSQLSGRVYEQYF

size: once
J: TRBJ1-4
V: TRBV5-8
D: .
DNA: TGTGCCAGCAGCTCGGGACAAGCCAATGAAAAACTGTTTTTT
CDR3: CASSSGQANEKLFF

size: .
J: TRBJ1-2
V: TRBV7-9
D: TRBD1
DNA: TGTGCCAGCAGCCCCGCCGGGACAGGAGGAAACTATGGCTACACCTTC
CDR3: CASSPAGTGGNYGYTF

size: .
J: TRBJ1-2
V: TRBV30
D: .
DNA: TGTGCCTGGAGTGTGGTCCAGGCCCATAGCTACACCTTC
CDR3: CAWSVVQAHSYTF

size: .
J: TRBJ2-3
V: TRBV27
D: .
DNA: TGTGCCAGCAGTTTTAGCGGACCCACAGATACGCAGTATTTT
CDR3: CASSFSGPTDTQYF

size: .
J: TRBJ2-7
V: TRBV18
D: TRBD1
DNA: TGTGCCAGCTCACCGGGGACAGATTCCTACGAGCAGTACTTC
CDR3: CASSPGTDSYEQYF

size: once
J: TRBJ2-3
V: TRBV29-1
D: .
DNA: TGCAGCGTTGAAGATAGATCGGGGGAGAGCACAGATACGCAGTATTTT
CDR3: CSVEDRSGESTDTQYF

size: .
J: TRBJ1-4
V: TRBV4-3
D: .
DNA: TGCGCCAGCAGCCAAGATGGGACTACAAGGACTGCAATCAATGAAAAACTGTTTTTT
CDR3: CASSQDGTTRTAINEKLFF

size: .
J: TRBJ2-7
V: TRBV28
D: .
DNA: TGTGCCGGCAGTTTTCGGAGATCGGAATACGAGCAGTACTTC
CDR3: CAGSFRRSEYEQYF

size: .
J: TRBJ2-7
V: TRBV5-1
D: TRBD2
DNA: TGCGCCAGCAGCTTGGGAATCCCCGGGACTAGTATCTACGAGCAGTACTTC
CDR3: CASSLGIPGTSIYEQYF